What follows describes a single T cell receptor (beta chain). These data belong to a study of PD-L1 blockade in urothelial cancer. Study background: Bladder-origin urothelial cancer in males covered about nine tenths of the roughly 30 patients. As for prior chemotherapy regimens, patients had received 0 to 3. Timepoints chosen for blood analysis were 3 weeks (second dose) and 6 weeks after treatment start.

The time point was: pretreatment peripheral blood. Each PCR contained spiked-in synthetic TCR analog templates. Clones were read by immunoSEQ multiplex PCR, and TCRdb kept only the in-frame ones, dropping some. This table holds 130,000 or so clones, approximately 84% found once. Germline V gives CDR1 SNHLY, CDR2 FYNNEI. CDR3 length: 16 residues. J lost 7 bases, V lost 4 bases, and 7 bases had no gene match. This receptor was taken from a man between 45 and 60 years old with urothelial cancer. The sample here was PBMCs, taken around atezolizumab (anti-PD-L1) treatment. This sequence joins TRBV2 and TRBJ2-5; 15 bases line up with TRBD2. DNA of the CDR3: TGTGCCAGCAGTGGAGGACTAGCGGGAGGGATGGTGACCCAGTACTTC. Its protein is CASSGGLAGGMVTQYF.